This entry is about one T cell receptor beta chain. This sample is drawn from a study of blood T cell repertoires in COVID-19. In the study overall: The study drew acute and convalescent COVID-19 samples from the United States, Italy and Spain. Sources were T cells, B-cell-depleted T cells, or PBMCs; the material itself was cDNA or gDNA.

Under the authors' procedure: Nucleated cell counts were estimated from reference gene primer amplification. Using immunoSEQ multiplex PCR, the repertoire was profiled, and TCRdb retains in-frame clones only, with some absent. V and J calls and clone size come straight from that table; D and trimming were deduced from the DNA. The table shows 150,000 to 200,000 clones, with around nine tenths occurring only once. Sequencing input: peripheral blood. The receptor was derived from a woman aged 18-30 years who had recovered from COVID-19.

This chain's CDR3 is CASSSNSGNTIYF. The DNA of the CDR3 is TGCGCCAGCAGTTCCAATTCTGGAAACACCATATATTTT. This chain joins TRBV23-1 and TRBJ1-3; D gene unclear. TRBV23-1 is identified as an open reading frame with a role that is uncertain. This CDR3 spans 13 amino acids. V was pared by 5 bases and J by 1 base, with 6 bases between.